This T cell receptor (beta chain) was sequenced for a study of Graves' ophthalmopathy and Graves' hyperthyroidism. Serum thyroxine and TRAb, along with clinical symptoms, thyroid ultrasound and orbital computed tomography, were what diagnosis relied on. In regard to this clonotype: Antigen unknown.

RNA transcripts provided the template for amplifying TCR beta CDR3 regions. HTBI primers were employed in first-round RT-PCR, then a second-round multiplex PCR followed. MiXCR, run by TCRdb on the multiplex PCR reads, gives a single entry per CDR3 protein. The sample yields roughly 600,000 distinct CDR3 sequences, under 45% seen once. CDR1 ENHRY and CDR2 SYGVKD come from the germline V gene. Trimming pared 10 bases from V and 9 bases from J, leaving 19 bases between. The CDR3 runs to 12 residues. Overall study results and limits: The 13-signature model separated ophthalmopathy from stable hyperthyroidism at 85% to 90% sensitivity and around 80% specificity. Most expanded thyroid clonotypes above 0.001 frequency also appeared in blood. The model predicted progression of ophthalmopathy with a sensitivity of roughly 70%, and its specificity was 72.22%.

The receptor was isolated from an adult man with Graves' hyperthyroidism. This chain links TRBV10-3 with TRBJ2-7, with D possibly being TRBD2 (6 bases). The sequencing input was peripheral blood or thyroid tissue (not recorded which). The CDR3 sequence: CATSPGGSGQYF. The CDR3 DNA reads TGTGCCACTTCCCCCGGGGGTAGCGGGCAGTACTTC.